A selection of T cell receptor beta chains follows, all from one sample in a study of T cell responses to AZD1222 COVID-19 vaccine. Produced via immunoSEQ multiplex PCR; TCRdb's table is partial and in-frame only. The sample yields tens of thousands of clones, around four fifths seen once. The sequenced sample was peripheral blood, obtained on day 0 of AZD1222 vaccination. All receptors come from an adult in good health. Each CDR3 is given with its conserved first and last residue. D genes are given only for firm matches. Rows give clone size only sometimes, using once, few, many, or a class for an expanded clone.

abundance	v_gene	d_gene	j_gene	CDR3aa	CDR3nt
few	TRBV5-4	.	TRBJ2-3	CASSLVNTQYF	TGTGCCAGCAGCCTCGTGAATACGCAGTATTTT
.	TRBV30	.	TRBJ2-1	CAWSQGLEQFF	TGTGCCTGGAGCCAAGGGCTAGAGCAGTTCTTC
.	TRBV5-4	TRBD1	TRBJ2-5	CASSHRGQETQYF	TGTGCCAGCAGCCACAGGGGCCAAGAGACCCAGTACTTC
once	TRBV7-2	TRBD1	TRBJ1-6	CASSPEAQGSNSPLHF	TGTGCCAGCAGCCCCGAAGCACAGGGGAGTAATTCACCCCTCCACTTT
once	TRBV19	.	TRBJ2-3	CASSTDGTDTQYF	TGTGCCAGTAGTACTGACGGTACAGATACGCAGTATTTT
.	TRBV6-5	.	TRBJ2-7	CASRSREEQYF	TGTGCCAGCAGGAGTAGGGAAGAGCAGTACTTC
few	TRBV5-5	TRBD1	TRBJ2-7	CASSLAPGQGSYEQYF	TGTGCCAGCAGCTTGGCCCCGGGACAGGGATCCTACGAGCAGTACTTC
.	TRBV6-6	TRBD1	TRBJ2-2	CATDRQGTTGELFF	TGTGCCACGGACAGGCAGGGTACAACCGGGGAGCTGTTTTTT
.	TRBV3-1/TRBV3-2	.	TRBJ1-1	CASSQDRGNTEAFF	TGTGCCAGCAGCCAAGATCGAGGGAACACTGAAGCTTTCTTT
.	TRBV11-2	TRBD2	TRBJ2-7	CASSTGLAGGEQYF	TGTGCCAGCAGCACGGGACTAGCGGGAGGCGAGCAGTACTTC
.	TRBV30	.	TRBJ1-1	CALIFRGFRDGEAFF	TGTGCCCTTATCTTTCGGGGATTCCGGGATGGTGAAGCTTTCTTT
.	TRBV10-1	TRBD2	TRBJ2-3	CASSAKRGGRADTQYF	TGCGCCAGCAGTGCAAAGCGGGGGGGAAGAGCAGATACGCAGTATTTT
.	TRBV5-8	.	TRBJ2-5	CASSLVIRGLQYF	TGTGCCAGCAGCTTGGTTATCCGAGGGCTTCAGTACTTC
.	TRBV5-4	TRBD2	TRBJ2-1	CASSLAGLAAYNEQFF	TGTGCCAGCAGCTTGGCGGGACTAGCGGCTTACAATGAGCAGTTCTTC
.	TRBV7-2	.	TRBJ1-3	CASTEGVFGNTIYF	TGTGCCAGCACCGAGGGAGTATTTGGGAACACCATATATTTT
.	TRBV4-2	TRBD1	TRBJ1-5	CASSLDRVENQPQHF	TGTGCCAGCAGCCTCGACAGGGTTGAAAATCAGCCCCAGCATTTT
.	TRBV28	TRBD1	TRBJ1-3	CASSSPGQGNTIYF	TGTGCCAGCAGTTCCCCGGGACAGGGAAACACCATATATTTT
.	TRBV6-5	.	TRBJ2-7	CASSSEDRGRYEQYF	TGTGCCAGCAGTTCAGAAGACCGGGGGAGGTACGAGCAGTACTTC
.	TRBV19	.	TRBJ2-7	CASSTPGRLSYEQYF	TGTGCCAGTAGTACCCCGGGACGGCTTTCCTACGAGCAGTACTTC
.	TRBV29-1	TRBD2	TRBJ2-1	CSVEVSGRDEQFF	TGCAGCGTTGAAGTTTCAGGGAGGGATGAGCAGTTCTTC
.	TRBV10-3	TRBD1	TRBJ1-6	CAISESTGGNSPLHF	TGTGCCATCAGTGAGTCGACAGGGGGAAATTCACCCCTCCACTTT
.	TRBV7-9	TRBD2	TRBJ2-7	CASSLGLAGVGEQYF	TGTGCCAGCAGCTTAGGACTAGCGGGAGTTGGGGAGCAGTACTTC
.	TRBV5-1	.	TRBJ2-3	CASSLGLALDTQYF	TGCGCCAGCAGCTTGGGGCTAGCGCTGGATACGCAGTATTTT
many	TRBV21-1	.	TRBJ2-7	CASDAGHPTYEQYF	TGTGCCAGCGACGCGGGACACCCAACCTACGAGCAGTACTTC
.	TRBV19	.	TRBJ1-1	CASTLPASTEAFF	TGTGCCAGTACCCTTCCTGCAAGCACTGAAGCTTTCTTT
.	TRBV28	.	TRBJ1-1	CASSFKTEAFF	TGTGCCAGCAGTTTTAAGACTGAAGCTTTCTTT
.	TRBV25-1	.	TRBJ2-2	CASARGGNTGELFF	TGTGCCAGCGCTAGGGGGGGAAACACCGGGGAGCTGTTTTTT
.	TRBV12-3/TRBV12-4	.	TRBJ2-5	CASSQDVLRPQYF	TGTGCCAGCAGCCAGGACGTCCTAAGGCCCCAGTACTTC
.	TRBV6-5	.	TRBJ1-6	CASKRDPALNSPLHF	TGTGCCAGCAAAAGGGACCCGGCCCTTAATTCACCCCTCCACTTT
.	TRBV14	.	TRBJ2-4	CASSQDSTSQNIQYF	TGTGCCAGCAGCCAAGATTCAACTAGTCAAAACATTCAGTACTTC
.	TRBV28	.	TRBJ1-5	CASSRGTQHF	TGTGCCAGCAGTCGCGGGACCCAGCATTTT
.	TRBV4-3	.	TRBJ2-7	CASSQEGMFTYEQYF	TGCGCCAGCAGCCAAGAAGGCATGTTCACCTACGAGCAGTACTTC
once	TRBV6-5	.	TRBJ2-5	CASSYSFGEEETQYF	TGTGCCAGCAGTTACTCTTTTGGAGAGGAAGAGACCCAGTACTTC
.	TRBV10-1	TRBD2	TRBJ2-1	CASSLAGGLNNEQFF	TGCGCCAGCAGCCTAGCGGGAGGGCTGAACAATGAGCAGTTCTTC
few	TRBV19	.	TRBJ2-7	CASSLGVGGGFYEQYF	TGTGCCAGTAGCCTTGGAGTAGGTGGGGGATTCTACGAGCAGTACTTC
.	TRBV4-3	TRBD1	TRBJ1-1	CASSRQQGTEAFF	TGCGCCAGCAGCCGGCAACAGGGGACTGAAGCTTTCTTT
.	TRBV10-3	.	TRBJ1-1	CAISAQLGGAFF	TGTGCCATCAGTGCACAGCTTGGGGGAGCTTTCTTT
.	TRBV19	TRBD2	TRBJ2-3	CASSIQAGGTDTQYF	TGTGCCAGTAGTATCCAAGCGGGAGGGACAGATACGCAGTATTTT
.	TRBV15	.	TRBJ2-1	CATSRDRQARSYNEQFF	TGTGCCACCAGCAGAGATCGGCAGGCTCGCTCCTACAATGAGCAGTTCTTC
once	TRBV5-1	TRBD2	TRBJ2-1	CASSTGTSGSNEQFF	TGCGCCAGCAGCACAGGGACTAGCGGGAGCAATGAGCAGTTCTTC
.	TRBV7-2	TRBD2	TRBJ2-1	CASSLDGRVDYNEQFF	TGTGCCAGCAGCTTAGACGGGAGGGTCGATTACAATGAGCAGTTCTTC
.	TRBV6-5	.	TRBJ2-7	CASTYTYEQYF	TGTGCCAGCACATATACCTACGAGCAGTACTTC
.	TRBV3-1/TRBV3-2	TRBD1	TRBJ1-2	CASSPWTGGPTGGYTF	TGTGCCAGCAGCCCCTGGACAGGGGGCCCTACGGGTGGCTACACCTTC
.	TRBV19	.	TRBJ2-1	CASSMSGAGNEQFF	TGTGCCAGTAGTATGTCCGGGGCAGGGAATGAGCAGTTCTTC
.	TRBV10-3	TRBD1	TRBJ2-7	CAISPGGDRDEQYF	TGTGCCATCAGTCCAGGGGGCGATCGAGACGAGCAGTACTTC
once	TRBV18	TRBD2	TRBJ2-5	CASSPRGLAGGETQYF	TGTGCCAGCTCACCCCGGGGACTAGCGGGAGGCGAGACCCAGTACTTC
.	TRBV5-1	TRBD2	TRBJ2-3	CASSTGSSGTSTDTQYF	TGCGCCAGCAGCACCGGGTCTAGCGGGACGAGCACAGATACGCAGTATTTT
.	TRBV20-1	.	TRBJ1-1	CSAMPEAFF	TGCAGTGCTATGCCAGAAGCTTTCTTT
.	TRBV28	TRBD2	TRBJ2-6	CASSSRLAGIKAGANVLTF	TGTGCCAGCAGTTCAAGACTAGCGGGAATAAAGGCAGGGGCCAACGTCCTGACTTTC
few	TRBV19	.	TRBJ1-6	CASSPLGSPLHF	TGTGCCAGTAGTCCGCTCGGATCACCCCTCCACTTT
.	TRBV28	.	TRBJ1-2	CASSPRDGTNYGYTF	TGTGCCAGCAGCCCCCGGGACGGGACTAACTATGGCTACACCTTC
once	TRBV6-2/TRBV6-3	TRBD2	TRBJ2-5	CASSPGLAGGLGETQYF	TGTGCCAGCAGCCCCGGACTAGCGGGAGGGCTTGGAGAGACCCAGTACTTC